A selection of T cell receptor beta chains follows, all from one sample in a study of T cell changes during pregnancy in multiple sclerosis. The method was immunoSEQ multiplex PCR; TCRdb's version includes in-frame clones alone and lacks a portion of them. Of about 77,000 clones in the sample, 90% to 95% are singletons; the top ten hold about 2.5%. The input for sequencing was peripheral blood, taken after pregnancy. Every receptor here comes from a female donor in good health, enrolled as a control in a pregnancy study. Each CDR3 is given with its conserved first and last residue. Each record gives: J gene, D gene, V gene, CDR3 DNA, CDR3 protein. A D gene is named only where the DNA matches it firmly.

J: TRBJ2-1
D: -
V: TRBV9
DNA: TGTGCCAGCAGCGCCACAGGGACCAATGAGCAGTTCTTC
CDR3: CASSATGTNEQFF

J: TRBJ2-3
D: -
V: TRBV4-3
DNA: TGCGCCAGCAGCCAACAGGTCCTAAGCACAGATACGCAGTATTTT
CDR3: CASSQQVLSTDTQYF

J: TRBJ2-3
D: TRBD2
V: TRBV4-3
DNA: TGCGCCAGCAGCCAAGGGACTAGCGGGGCTGATACGCAGTATTTT
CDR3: CASSQGTSGADTQYF

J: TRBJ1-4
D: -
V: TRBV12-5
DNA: TGTGCTAGTGGGAGGACAGAGAGTGAAAAACTGTTTTTT
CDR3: CASGRTESEKLFF

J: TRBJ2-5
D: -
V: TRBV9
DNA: TGTGCCAGCAGCATCAACCCGGCCCTCGGGGAGACCCAGTACTTC
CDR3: CASSINPALGETQYF

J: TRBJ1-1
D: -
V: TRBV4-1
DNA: TGCGCCAGCAGCCAAGGTCCCAGCCCCCTGCGCAGGACTGAAGCTTTCTTT
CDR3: CASSQGPSPLRRTEAFF

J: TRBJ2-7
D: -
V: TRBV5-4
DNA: TGTGCCAGCAGCCCCAACCGGCAGGACGAGCAGTACTTC
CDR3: CASSPNRQDEQYF

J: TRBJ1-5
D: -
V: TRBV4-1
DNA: TGCGCCAGCAGCCAAGATACACAGGCCTTCCAGCATTTT
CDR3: CASSQDTQAFQHF

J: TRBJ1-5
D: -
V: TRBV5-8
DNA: TGTGCCAGCAGCTTGTACAATCAGCCCCAGCATTTT
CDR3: CASSLYNQPQHF

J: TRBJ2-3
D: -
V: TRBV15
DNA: TGTGCCACCAGCATAGACACGAGTCATCGGGCAGATACGCAGTATTTT
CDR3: CATSIDTSHRADTQYF

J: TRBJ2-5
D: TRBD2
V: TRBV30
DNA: TGTGCCTGGAGAGGCCCGGGGAGGGTGACCCAGTACTTC
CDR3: CAWRGPGRVTQYF

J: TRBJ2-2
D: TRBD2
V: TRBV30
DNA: TGTGCCTGGAGTGTACTAACGGGTAGCGGGCCCGGGGAGCTGTTTTTT
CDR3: CAWSVLTGSGPGELFF